A selection of T cell receptor beta chains follows, all from one sample in a study of blood T cell dynamics during melanoma immunotherapy. Sequencing was performed with immunoSEQ multiplex PCR; in TCRdb, only in-frame clones are kept and a portion is missing. The sample contains some 13,000 clones, around 92% of which appear only once. The source was effector memory CD8+ T cells from blood, collected from a patient treated with checkpoint blockade. The origin of the receptors is a human donor with melanoma. CDR3s include the opening cysteine and the closing phenylalanine or tryptophan. The D gene is left open where the match is weak. Clone size is not always given. Where it is, it says once, few, many or a class for expanded clones.

NA	TRBV6-5	NA	TRBJ1-4	TGTGCCAGCAGTTCCCACGGGATTGCAACTAATGAAAAACTGTTTTTT	CASSSHGIATNEKLFF
TRBD2	TRBV29-1	NA	TRBJ2-3	TGCAGCGTCGACGGGACTAGCGGGGACCTCGCGGATACGCAGTATTTT	CSVDGTSGDLADTQYF
NA	TRBV7-2	NA	TRBJ1-6	TGTGCCAGCAGCTTAGCCAGCGCCGGGAGCTCCTATAATTCACCCCTCCACTTT	CASSLASAGSSYNSPLHF
TRBD1	TRBV19	NA	TRBJ1-1	TGTGCCAGTAGTACTCACAGGGGGCCCAGCACTGAAGCTTTCTTT	CASSTHRGPSTEAFF
NA	TRBV30	NA	TRBJ2-3	TGTGCCTGGAGTGTAGGTCGAGCCAGCACAGATACGCAGTATTTT	CAWSVGRASTDTQYF
TRBD1	TRBV7-8	NA	TRBJ2-7	TGTGCCAGCGCGGTGTCAGGGGGATTTGACGAGCAGTACTTC	CASAVSGGFDEQYF
NA	TRBV2	once	TRBJ2-4	TGTGCCAGCAGGGACAGAACTTACCTAGCCAAAAACATTCAGTACTTC	CASRDRTYLAKNIQYF
TRBD1	TRBV12-5	NA	TRBJ1-1	TGTGCTAGTGGTTTGCCAGGGGGATTAACTGAAGCTTTCTTT	CASGLPGGLTEAFF
NA	TRBV6-1	NA	TRBJ1-1	TGTGCCAGCAGAGAGGGGCCCGCTTTCTTT	CASREGPAFF
TRBD2	TRBV6-5	NA	TRBJ2-3	TGTGCCAGCAGTTACGGGGCTAGCGGGTACGCAGATACGCAGTATTTT	CASSYGASGYADTQYF
TRBD2	TRBV4-2	NA	TRBJ2-7	TGTGCCAGCAGCCAAGATCGCGGCGGGAGCTCCTACGAGCAGTACTTC	CASSQDRGGSSYEQYF
NA	TRBV4-1	once	TRBJ2-1	TGCGCCAGCAGCCAAGAGGACTACAATGAGCAGTTCTTC	CASSQEDYNEQFF
NA	TRBV27	NA	TRBJ1-1	TGTGCCAGCAGTTTATTCCTGGGCGCTGAAGCTTTCTTT	CASSLFLGAEAFF
TRBD2	TRBV7-6	NA	TRBJ2-1	TGTGCCAGCAGCTTAAGCGGGAGCTCCTACAATGAGCAGTTCTTC	CASSLSGSSYNEQFF
NA	TRBV15	NA	TRBJ1-2	TGTGCCACCAGCAGAGATGGAATTGAAGCTAACTATGGCTACACCTTC	CATSRDGIEANYGYTF
NA	TRBV25-1	NA	TRBJ2-7	TGTGCCAGCAGTGAATACGAGCAGTACTTC	CASSEYEQYF
NA	TRBV11-2	NA	TRBJ1-1	TGTGCCAGCAGCTTAGCAGGGGATCTAGCTTTCTTT	CASSLAGDLAFF
TRBD2	TRBV4-1	NA	TRBJ2-3	TGCGCCAGCAGCTCACCATCACTAGCGGGAGGAACAGATACGCAGTATTTT	CASSSPSLAGGTDTQYF
NA	TRBV4-3	NA	TRBJ1-1	TGCGCCAGCAGCCTACGGACAGCCGGGGCCGAAGCTTTCTTT	CASSLRTAGAEAFF
NA	TRBV20-1	NA	TRBJ1-2	TGCAGTGCTCGAGGGGTCTATGGCTACACCTTC	CSARGVYGYTF
NA	TRBV14	NA	TRBJ2-1	TGTGCCAGCAGCCAAGACGAGCGGAGGAATGAGCAGTTCTTC	CASSQDERRNEQFF
NA	TRBV19	once	TRBJ1-4	TGTGCCAGTAGTATGCTGGCAACTAATGAAAAACTGTTTTTT	CASSMLATNEKLFF
TRBD1	TRBV30	NA	TRBJ2-2	TGTGCCTGGAGTGTGGGACAGGGAAGCGCCGGGGAGCTGTTTTTT	CAWSVGQGSAGELFF
TRBD1	TRBV19	NA	TRBJ1-2	TGTGCCAGTAGAAGACCGGGACAGGGTGTCTATGGCTACACCTTC	CASRRPGQGVYGYTF
NA	TRBV4-3	once	TRBJ2-1	TGCGCCAGCGGGGGGGCGGGAGAGGGGAATGAGCAGTTCTTC	CASGGAGEGNEQFF
TRBD1	TRBV29-1	NA	TRBJ2-3	TGCAGCGTTGAAGACCGGACACAGGGGGCAAGCACAGATACGCAGTATTTT	CSVEDRTQGASTDTQYF
TRBD1	TRBV4-1	NA	TRBJ1-1	TGCGCCAGCAGCCATATAGGGGGCCGGGTCGACACTGAAGCTTTCTTT	CASSHIGGRVDTEAFF
NA	TRBV12-5	NA	TRBJ1-2	TGTGCTAGTGGTTTGGTGTTGGGGCCACTCTCTAACTATGGCTACACCTTC	CASGLVLGPLSNYGYTF
NA	TRBV19	NA	TRBJ2-7	TGTGCCAGTAGTATCGGCCGAGGCTACGAGCAGTACTTC	CASSIGRGYEQYF
TRBD2	TRBV20-1	NA	TRBJ2-1	TGCAGTGCTAGAGAATCGGGACTAGTGTTCTTC	CSARESGLVFF
NA	TRBV5-8	NA	TRBJ1-5	TGTGCCAGCAGCTTGGGTGCCACAAATCAGCCCCAGCATTTT	CASSLGATNQPQHF
NA	TRBV28	NA	TRBJ1-2	TGTGCCAGCACCAAAATAAGGACGGGGACGGGTAACTATGGCTACACCTTC	CASTKIRTGTGNYGYTF
NA	TRBV7-6	NA	TRBJ2-2	TGTGCCAGCAGCGCGGGGGCTGCACGCACCGGGGAGCTGTTTTTT	CASSAGAARTGELFF
TRBD1	TRBV19	NA	TRBJ2-4	TGTGCCAGTAGCAGAGGACAGGGGATTAAAAACATTCAGTACTTC	CASSRGQGIKNIQYF
TRBD2	TRBV9	NA	TRBJ2-3	TGTGCCAGCAGCGCACTAGCGGGAGAGGAGGATTTTTTCACAGATACGCAGTATTTT	CASSALAGEEDFFTDTQYF
NA	TRBV2	NA	TRBJ1-3	TGTGCCAGCCGACAGAGTGGAAACACCATATATTTT	CASRQSGNTIYF